Listed below are T cell receptor beta chains from one sample, sequenced in a study of PD-1 blockade in classical Hodgkin lymphoma. The data were produced by immunoSEQ multiplex PCR, yet TCRdb's version contains in-frame clones alone and is incomplete. The profile covers roughly 56,000 clones, with 88% appearing a single time and around 5% taken by the ten largest. The sequencing used peripheral blood mononuclear cells (PBMCs), collected before the second cycle of nivolumab. Source of these receptors: a human donor with classical Hodgkin lymphoma. CDR3s include the opening cysteine and the closing phenylalanine or tryptophan. D genes are given only for firm matches. Clone sizes are given selectively: once, few, many, or a class where the clone is expanded.

d_gene,v_gene,abundance,j_gene,CDR3aa,CDR3nt
-,TRBV5-1,-,TRBJ2-7,CASSFTGAGDEQYF,TGCGCCAGCAGCTTTACGGGAGCCGGGGACGAGCAGTACTTC
-,TRBV19,-,TRBJ1-1,CASTPLRQMNTEAFF,TGTGCCAGTACCCCCCTCCGGCAGATGAACACTGAAGCTTTCTTT
-,TRBV29-1,-,TRBJ1-1,CSVLVWAETMNTEAFF,TGCAGCGTTCTGGTTTGGGCAGAGACCATGAACACTGAAGCTTTCTTT
-,TRBV30,-,TRBJ1-1,CAWNSNTGSEAFF,TGTGCCTGGAACAGTAATACAGGGTCTGAAGCTTTCTTT
TRBD2,TRBV7-8,-,TRBJ2-5,CASSRAGLAGGRQETQYF,TGTGCCAGCAGCCGGGCCGGACTAGCGGGGGGACGCCAAGAGACCCAGTACTTC
-,TRBV7-2,-,TRBJ2-5,CASSFYDGRHGSETQYF,TGTGCCAGCAGCTTCTACGACGGAAGACACGGATCGGAGACCCAGTACTTC
-,TRBV5-1,-,TRBJ2-5,CASTPEGTETQYF,TGCGCCAGCACCCCGGAAGGGACAGAGACCCAGTACTTC
-,TRBV5-1,-,TRBJ1-5,CASSLDGLGQPQHF,TGCGCCAGCAGCTTGGACGGTCTCGGTCAGCCCCAGCATTTT
-,TRBV19,-,TRBJ1-1,CASSIGGVGNTEAFF,TGTGCCAGTAGTATCGGTGGGGTTGGGAACACTGAAGCTTTCTTT
TRBD2,TRBV5-1,-,TRBJ2-1,CASSLEVAGGTLNEQFF,TGCGCCAGCAGCTTGGAAGTAGCGGGGGGCACTTTAAATGAGCAGTTCTTC
TRBD1,TRBV5-1,-,TRBJ2-1,CASSPGQGSTEQFF,TGCGCCAGCTCGCCGGGACAGGGGTCGACGGAGCAGTTCTTC
-,TRBV19,-,TRBJ2-3,CASSNAGGTDTQYF,TGTGCCAGTAGTAATGCCGGCGGCACAGATACGCAGTATTTT
-,TRBV6-6,-,TRBJ2-7,CASLQGYEQYF,TGTGCCAGCCTTCAGGGCTACGAGCAGTACTTC
-,TRBV6-5,-,TRBJ2-7,CASSYPGTYEQYF,TGTGCCAGCAGTTATCCAGGAACCTACGAGCAGTACTTC
-,TRBV2,-,TRBJ1-5,CASSDLLSNQPQHF,TGTGCCAGCAGTGACCTCCTTAGCAATCAGCCCCAGCATTTT
-,TRBV5-1,-,TRBJ2-3,CASSADLITDTQYF,TGCGCCAGCAGCGCGGACTTGATCACAGATACGCAGTATTTT
-,TRBV21-1,-,TRBJ2-3,CASSKALGGGPDTQYF,TGTGCCAGCAGCAAAGCGCTAGGGGGGGGGCCAGATACGCAGTATTTT
-,TRBV9,-,TRBJ1-4,CASSVGTATNEKLFF,TGTGCCAGCAGCGTAGGTACAGCAACTAATGAAAAACTGTTTTTT
TRBD1,TRBV7-9,-,TRBJ2-2,CASSPGTANTGELFF,TGTGCCAGCAGCCCCGGGACAGCCAACACCGGGGAGCTGTTTTTT
-,TRBV6-1,-,TRBJ1-5,CASSGGQLDSNQPQHF,TGTGCCAGCAGTGGCGGACAGTTAGATAGCAATCAGCCCCAGCATTTT
-,TRBV5-6,-,TRBJ2-3,CASNQHGGPADTQYF,TGTGCCAGCAACCAGCACGGGGGGCCCGCAGATACGCAGTATTTT
-,TRBV9,-,TRBJ2-3,CASSVPASTDTQYF,TGTGCCAGCAGCGTTCCAGCTTCCACAGATACGCAGTATTTT
-,TRBV19,-,TRBJ1-2,CASVGAPGYTF,TGTGCCAGTGTGGGGGCCCCTGGCTACACCTTC
-,TRBV4-2,-,TRBJ2-7,CASSQGVSGGYEQYF,TGTGCCAGCAGCCAAGGCGTTAGTGGAGGCTACGAGCAGTACTTC
TRBD2,TRBV5-8,-,TRBJ2-5,CASSSSSGAYQETQYF,TGTGCCAGCAGCTCTTCTAGCGGGGCTTACCAAGAGACCCAGTACTTC
-,TRBV5-5,-,TRBJ1-2,CASSGGPGDGFYGYTF,TGTGCCAGCAGCGGCGGCCCAGGGGATGGTTTCTATGGCTACACCTTC
-,TRBV7-9,-,TRBJ1-1,CASSSKRGADTEAFF,TGTGCCAGCAGCTCTAAAAGAGGGGCGGACACTGAAGCTTTCTTT
-,TRBV27,-,TRBJ2-1,CASSILGVNNEQFF,TGTGCCAGCAGTATCCTAGGGGTGAACAATGAGCAGTTCTTC
-,TRBV7-9,once,TRBJ1-1,CASSPHRDTEAFF,TGTGCCAGCAGCCCACACCGGGACACTGAAGCTTTCTTT
-,TRBV7-9,few,TRBJ1-5,CASSLDSYSNQPQHF,TGTGCCAGCAGCTTAGACAGCTATAGCAATCAGCCCCAGCATTTT
-,TRBV7-6,-,TRBJ2-3,CASRKTGHPPPDTQYF,TGTGCCAGCAGAAAAACGGGACACCCACCTCCAGATACGCAGTATTTT
-,TRBV19,-,TRBJ1-2,CASSIEGDRGFGYTF,TGTGCCAGTAGTATAGAAGGGGACCGCGGGTTTGGCTACACCTTC
-,TRBV5-1,-,TRBJ2-1,CASSSAGSSYNEQFF,TGCGCCAGCAGCTCGGCGGGGTCCTCCTACAATGAGCAGTTCTTC
-,TRBV16,few,TRBJ1-3,CASSQQASGNTIYF,TGTGCCAGCAGCCAACAGGCCTCTGGAAACACCATATATTTT
TRBD1,TRBV28,-,TRBJ1-2,CASSPPDRAPLGGYTF,TGTGCCAGCAGCCCGCCCGACAGGGCCCCACTCGGAGGCTACACCTTC
-,TRBV19,-,TRBJ2-3,CASRQGWTDTQYF,TGTGCCAGTAGACAGGGTTGGACAGATACGCAGTATTTT
-,TRBV5-1,-,TRBJ1-2,CASSLEVAYGYTF,TGCGCCAGCAGCTTGGAGGTGGCCTATGGCTACACCTTC
-,TRBV11-2,-,TRBJ2-7,CASSLRGDSISYEQYF,TGTGCCAGCAGCTTGAGAGGAGACAGCATCTCCTACGAGCAGTACTTC
TRBD1,TRBV5-1,-,TRBJ2-2,CASRFNRGAGELFF,TGCGCCAGCAGGTTTAACAGGGGGGCCGGGGAGCTGTTTTTT
TRBD2,TRBV7-6,-,TRBJ2-2,CASSSPGLAGFSGELFF,TGTGCCAGCAGCTCCCCGGGACTAGCGGGTTTTTCCGGGGAGCTGTTTTTT